A selection of T cell receptor beta chains follows, all from one sample in a study of blood T cell repertoires in COVID-19. Generated by immunoSEQ multiplex PCR, the TCRdb table keeps only in-frame clones and is missing some. Of 200,000 to 300,000 clones in the sample, around 90% were seen once. Sequenced: peripheral blood. These receptors were collected from a man in his 60s who had recovered from COVID-19. CDR3s include the opening cysteine and the closing phenylalanine or tryptophan. D genes are given only for firm matches. Clone size is stated in some rows and not others, as once, few, many or a class when expanded.

CDR3nt,CDR3aa,abundance,j_gene,d_gene,v_gene
TGTGCCACCAGTGATGCGACAGGACCTATCGATGGCTACACCTTC,CATSDATGPIDGYTF,.,TRBJ1-2,.,TRBV24-1
TGTGCCAGCAGTGAAGGAACAGGGGGGGGCATGAACACTGAAGCTTTCTTT,CASSEGTGGGMNTEAFF,.,TRBJ1-1,TRBD1,TRBV2
TGTGCCAGCAGCTTCTCCCTAGCGGGGGGAGGAAACATTCAGTACTTC,CASSFSLAGGGNIQYF,.,TRBJ2-4,TRBD2,TRBV11-1
TGTGCCAGCAGGGACAGGACAATGAACGCTGAAGCTTTCTTT,CASRDRTMNAEAFF,.,TRBJ1-1,TRBD1,TRBV2
TGCGCCAGCAGTCGGGGAGGGTATGGCTACACCTTC,CASSRGGYGYTF,.,TRBJ1-2,.,TRBV5-1
TGTGCCAGCAGCGAGGGAGTCACAGATACGCAGTATTTT,CASSEGVTDTQYF,.,TRBJ2-3,.,TRBV9
TGTGCCAGCAGCCCTGTAGGGGGGGTCGAGCAGTACTTC,CASSPVGGVEQYF,.,TRBJ2-7,.,TRBV5-5
TGTGCCAGCAGTTACTTTCAGGGAACCTACGAGCAGTACTTC,CASSYFQGTYEQYF,.,TRBJ2-7,.,TRBV6-5
TGTGCCAGCAGCTTAGGCCAGTGGACAGCTTATGGCTACACCTTC,CASSLGQWTAYGYTF,.,TRBJ1-2,.,TRBV7-2
TGTGCCAGCAGTTACGGACAGGCTGCTGGAAACACCATATATTTT,CASSYGQAAGNTIYF,.,TRBJ1-3,TRBD1,TRBV3-1/TRBV3-2
TGTGCCAGTAGTCCGGACATCCCGTATAGCAATCAGCCCCAGCATTTT,CASSPDIPYSNQPQHF,.,TRBJ1-5,.,TRBV19
TGTGCCAGCAGCCTGACAGGGGGCGACTATGGCTACACCTTC,CASSLTGGDYGYTF,.,TRBJ1-2,TRBD1,TRBV6-5
TGTGCCAGCAGTGCCACGACAGGGGAATCCTACGAGCAGTACTTC,CASSATTGESYEQYF,.,TRBJ2-7,TRBD1,TRBV25-1
TGTGCCAGCAGCGACCGGGACAGCCAGCGAGGGGAGCTGTTTTTT,CASSDRDSQRGELFF,.,TRBJ2-2,.,TRBV21-1
TGTGCCAGCAGCTTACCCCAGACAGGGGGGGAGACCCAGTACTTC,CASSLPQTGGETQYF,.,TRBJ2-5,TRBD1,TRBV7-9
TGTGCCAGCAGTGACCGGACTAGCCAAGATACGCAGTATTTT,CASSDRTSQDTQYF,.,TRBJ2-3,TRBD2,TRBV2
TGTGCCAGTAGTATCAGGGGCAGGGGGATCCAAGAGACCCAGTACTTC,CASSIRGRGIQETQYF,.,TRBJ2-5,TRBD1,TRBV19
TGTGCCAGCAGCCTTACCAAGACAGGGGTGTCCTACGAGCAGTACTTC,CASSLTKTGVSYEQYF,.,TRBJ2-7,TRBD1,TRBV7-3
TGTGCCAGCAGCCCCTTTCAGGTCAAAGCCGATGGCTACACCTTC,CASSPFQVKADGYTF,.,TRBJ1-2,.,TRBV7-2
TGTGCCAGCAGTGAATCTCTGGACAGCCGTCATCGAGCGGGCAATCAGCCCCAGCATTTT,CASSESLDSRHRAGNQPQHF,.,TRBJ1-5,.,TRBV6-1
TGCGCCAGCAGCATACAGGGGGGAAACACCGGGGAGCTGTTTTTT,CASSIQGGNTGELFF,.,TRBJ2-2,TRBD1,TRBV5-1
TGTGCCAGCAGCCCCACACTACAGGGTTCCATATATTTT,CASSPTLQGSIYF,.,TRBJ1-3,.,TRBV6-5
TGTGCCAGCAGCCCAGTCGGACAGGGGGCCTTTGGCTACACCTTC,CASSPVGQGAFGYTF,.,TRBJ1-2,TRBD1,TRBV4-2
TGTGCCACTCGGGGGGGTAGCACAGATACGCAGTATTTT,CATRGGSTDTQYF,.,TRBJ2-3,TRBD2,TRBV10-3
TGTGCCAGTAGTATGCTTGGTGGGACTGATGGGGAAAAACTGTTTTTT,CASSMLGGTDGEKLFF,.,TRBJ1-4,.,TRBV19
TGTGCCAGCAGCTTAGCGCGTCGGCAGGGGAACACTGAAGCTTTCTTT,CASSLARRQGNTEAFF,.,TRBJ1-1,.,TRBV7-8
TGTGCCAGTAGTGCCCTCGGACTAGCATCCCCTGGGGCCAACGTCCTGACTTTC,CASSALGLASPGANVLTF,.,TRBJ2-6,TRBD2,TRBV19
TGTGCCACCAGCAGAGATTGGGAGGGTGAAAAACTGTTTTTT,CATSRDWEGEKLFF,once,TRBJ1-4,.,TRBV15
TGTGCCAGCTCACCAAACTTCTCTGGGGGGGCTGCCAAAAACATTCAGTACTTC,CASSPNFSGGAAKNIQYF,.,TRBJ2-4,.,TRBV18
TGTGCCAGCACGCTGGGACAGGGGGGATATCAGCCCCAGCATTTT,CASTLGQGGYQPQHF,.,TRBJ1-5,TRBD1,TRBV6-5
TGTGCCAGCAGCTCTATAAGGGGGGGCCATAGCACAGATACGCAGTATTTT,CASSSIRGGHSTDTQYF,.,TRBJ2-3,.,TRBV11-2
TGCAGCGTTGAAGAGGGAGCGGACTATGGCTACACCTTC,CSVEEGADYGYTF,.,TRBJ1-2,.,TRBV29-1
TGTGCCAGCAGCTTAGGGGGGCTGGCTAGTCTTCTCTTC,CASSLGGLASLLF,.,TRBJ2-1,.,TRBV7-2
TGTGCCAGCTCACAAGGGAGCTCCTACGAGCAGTACTTC,CASSQGSSYEQYF,.,TRBJ2-7,.,TRBV18
TGCGCCAGCAGCGCGACCAGGGGGCTTGAGCAGTTCTTC,CASSATRGLEQFF,.,TRBJ2-1,TRBD1,TRBV5-1
TGTGCCAGTAGTAACCTAGCGGGGGGACTACGCAGCTACGAGCAGTACTTC,CASSNLAGGLRSYEQYF,.,TRBJ2-7,TRBD2,TRBV19
TGTGCCAGTAGTATAGATCGGGGGGCCGGGGAGCTGTTTTTT,CASSIDRGAGELFF,.,TRBJ2-2,TRBD2,TRBV19
TGTGCCAGCAGCGTAGGGAGTACAGGGAGAACTGAAGCTTTCTTT,CASSVGSTGRTEAFF,.,TRBJ1-1,.,TRBV9
TGTGCCAGCAGCTCCCGAGGGGACAGGTCTTACAATGAGCAGTTCTTC,CASSSRGDRSYNEQFF,.,TRBJ2-1,TRBD1,TRBV7-3
TGCGCCAGCAGCCATCTAGCATCAAGCACAGATACGCAGTATTTT,CASSHLASSTDTQYF,.,TRBJ2-3,.,TRBV5-1
TGTGCCAGTAGCAGGACCGGGACTAGCGGTTACAATGAGCAGTTCTTC,CASSRTGTSGYNEQFF,.,TRBJ2-1,TRBD2,TRBV19
TGCGCCAGCAGCTGGGGGGGAGCGGACACCACAGATACGCAGTATTTT,CASSWGGADTTDTQYF,.,TRBJ2-3,TRBD2,TRBV5-1
TGTGCCAGCAGCTTAGTTGGCGGGACCATCCACGAGCAGTACTTC,CASSLVGGTIHEQYF,.,TRBJ2-7,.,TRBV7-2
TGTGCTAGTGGTTTGGGACTAGCGGCCACAGATACGCAGTATTTT,CASGLGLAATDTQYF,.,TRBJ2-3,TRBD2,TRBV12-5
TGTGCCAGCAGCCCGCCTCTAGGACAGACAAAACTGTTTTTT,CASSPPLGQTKLFF,.,TRBJ1-4,.,TRBV5-8
TGTGCCAGCAGTTTAGAACATGGTACATACAATGAGCAGTTCTTC,CASSLEHGTYNEQFF,.,TRBJ2-1,.,TRBV27
TGTGCCAGCAGCCCTAACCCCCTCGGACAGGGGTCCAATGAGCAGTTCTTC,CASSPNPLGQGSNEQFF,once,TRBJ2-1,TRBD1,TRBV5-4
TGTGCCAGCAGCTTAGGACGCGGTTCCACTGAAGCTTTCTTT,CASSLGRGSTEAFF,.,TRBJ1-1,.,TRBV11-3
TGTGCCAGCAGCCCTAGCGGGGGGGCCTCAGATACGCAGTATTTT,CASSPSGGASDTQYF,.,TRBJ2-3,TRBD2,TRBV5-4
TGTGCCAGCTCAGGACTAGCGGGGAGCACAGATACGCAGTATTTT,CASSGLAGSTDTQYF,.,TRBJ2-3,TRBD2,TRBV18
TGTGCCAGCGAGATTTCGACCTTGGACAGCCGCCAGCCCCAGCATTTT,CASEISTLDSRQPQHF,once,TRBJ1-5,.,TRBV2